What follows are 30 T cell receptor beta chains derived from one specimen sequenced in a study of Ad26.COV2.S vaccination and SARS-CoV-2 variants. Treatment of the sample: about 20 received Ad26.COV2.S at low or high dose, single or two shots; roughly five received placebo; per-sample allocation not given. Vaccine and placebo recipients were sampled on day 63 after the first injection. Method: immunoSEQ multiplex PCR; TCRdb's copy keeps in-frame clones and lacks some. The sample has 450,000 to 550,000 clones; around 89% are singletons. The sample here was peripheral blood, taken in a trial of Ad26.COV2.S vaccine versus placebo. The receptors were sampled from a person between 18 and 60 years old who received the Ad26.COV2.S COVID-19 vaccine or a placebo.

V is TRBV19 and J is TRBJ2-7; no clear D gene. From germline, CDR1 is LNHDA and CDR2 SQIVND (reference sequence). CDR3 length: 14 residues. Trimming removed 3 bases at V and 2 bases at J, with 11 bases between. The CDR3 DNA sequence: TGTGCCAGTAGTATGGCAGGTGGGGCCTACGAGCAGTACTTC. This codes for CASSMAGGAYEQYF.

The chain uses TRBV6-5 and TRBJ2-1, with TRBD2 matching over 12 bases. V was clipped by 4 bases and J by 4 bases; unmatched bases: 2. This CDR3 is built from 15 residues. Germline assignment: CDR1 MNHEY and CDR2 SVGAGI. The CDR3 spells CASSSLAGGYNEQFF. DNA of the CDR3: TGTGCCAGCAGTTCCCTAGCGGGAGGGTACAATGAGCAGTTCTTC.

The chain links TRBV11-3 to TRBJ2-1; 13 bases align to TRBD2. Germline values: CDR1 SGHNT, CDR2 YENEEA. The J segment lost 8 bases and the V segment lost 1 base, leaving 5 bases of the junction unmatched. There are 16 residues in the CDR3. The CDR3 DNA follows: TGTGCCAGCAGCTTAGGGACTAGCGGGAGCACCGATGAGCAGTTCTTC. Its translation: CASSLGTSGSTDEQFF.

The chain uses TRBV18 and TRBJ2-7, with 7 bases matching TRBD1. The germline V gene has CDR1 KGHSH and CDR2 LQKENI. Germline trimming cut 6 bases from V and 2 bases from J; bases unmatched to any gene: 10. The CDR3 is 15 amino acids. The CDR3 DNA reads as TGTGCCAGCTCCCAGGGACAGCTTTTTACCTACGAGCAGTACTTC. Protein product: CASSQGQLFTYEQYF. The full variable domain, completed using reference TRBV18 and TRBJ2-7, is NAGVMQNPRHLVRRRGQEARLRCSPMKGHSHVYWYRQLPEEGLKFMVYLQKENIIDESGMPKERFSAEFPKEGPSILRIQQVVRGDSAAYFCASSQGQLFTYEQYFGPGTRLTVT.

V and J are TRBV18 and TRBJ1-5; D is perhaps TRBD1 (6 bases). The germline gives CDR1 KGHSH, CDR2 LQKENI. The CDR3 contains 15 residues. V was pared by 2 bases and J by 2 bases, with 10 bases between. The CDR3 coding sequence is TGTGCCAGCTCACCAGGGACATTCCGCAATCAGCCCCAGCATTTT. It translates to CASSPGTFRNQPQHF.

This chain connects TRBV28 to TRBJ1-2; unclear D gene. The CDR3 contains 16 residues. Germline CDR1 and CDR2: MDHEN and SYDVKM. Between the trimmed V and J ends, which lost 2 bases and 0 bases, there was a span of 13 bases. For the CDR3, the DNA is TGTGCCAGCAGTTTAAATGCGCCCCTAGCTAACTATGGCTACACCTTC. Translation gives CASSLNAPLANYGYTF.

The genes are TRBV2 and TRBJ2-5; 13 bases are shared with TRBD2. Germline loops: CDR1 SNHLY, CDR2 FYNNEI. The V gene end was trimmed by 6 bases and the J gene end by 5 bases; junction bases not matched to a gene: 6. This CDR3 comprises 15 residues. The CDR3 bases are TGTGCCAGCAGACTACTAGCGGGAGGGCCGGAGACCCAGTACTTC. Its protein is CASRLLAGGPETQYF.

This chain joins TRBV18 and TRBJ1-2; D possibly corresponds to TRBD1 (5 bases). The CDR3 contains 14 residues. V was pared by 3 bases and J by 4 bases, with 12 bases between. Germline-derived CDR1 and CDR2 are KGHSH and LQKENI. CDR3 sequence reads: CASSPMGLGYGYTF. The CDR3 DNA sequence: TGTGCCAGCTCACCTATGGGGCTGGGCTATGGCTACACCTTC.

This rearrangement joins TRBV11-2 to TRBJ1-6, with 7 nucleotides matching TRBD1. This CDR3 is built from 17 residues. V gave up 5 bases and J gave up 7 bases; unmatched junction bases: 14. Per germline, CDR1 SGHAT and CDR2 FQNNGV. The CDR3 reads CASSPHITGVGNSPLHF. The CDR3 DNA reads as TGTGCCAGCAGCCCACATATAACAGGGGTAGGGAATTCACCCCTCCACTTT. The variable domain in full, with the rest retrieved from reference TRBV11-2 and TRBJ1-6, is EAGVAQSPRYKIIEKRQSVAFWCNPISGHATLYWYQQILGQGPKLLIQFQNNGVVDDSQLPKDRFSAERLKGVDSTLKIQPAKLEDSAVYLCASSPHITGVGNSPLHFGNGTRLTVT.

V gene TRBV29-1 combines with J gene TRBJ2-5; possibly TRBD1 for D (6 bases). CDR1 and CDR2 from the germline V gene are SQVTM and ANQGSEA. V was trimmed by 1 base and J by 5 bases, leaving 11 bases between them. The CDR3 extends over 13 amino acids. The CDR3, as DNA: TGCAGCGTTGAAGTTTCTAGGGGGGAGACCCAGTACTTC. It is translated as CSVEVSRGETQYF.

The gene calls are TRBV10-3 and TRBJ1-3, with D maybe TRBD1 (5 bases). The germline V gene encodes CDR1 ENHRY and CDR2 SYGVKD. Trimming took 5 bases from V and 0 from J, leaving 8 bases between them. CDR3 length: 14 residues. CDR3 bases: TGTGCCATCAGTCGGACACACTCTGGAAACACCATATATTTT. Its translation is CAISRTHSGNTIYF.

The rearrangement uses TRBV5-5 and TRBJ2-2, with D possibly TRBD2 on 6 matching bases. The CDR3 has 18 residues. CDR1 SGHKS and CDR2 YYEKEE come from the germline V gene (reference sequence). Trimming removed 0 bases at V and 0 bases at J, with 15 bases between. CDR3 sequence (DNA): TGTGCCAGCAGCTTGGCAGACTGGGGGGAAACGAACACCGGGGAGCTGTTTTTT. Protein product: CASSLADWGETNTGELFF.

The J gene is TRBJ1-2, the V gene TRBV30; TRBD1 agrees at 9 bases. The germline gives CDR1 GTSNPN, CDR2 SVGIG (reference sequence). Trimming at V came to 1 base and at J to 5 bases, leaving 8 bases not matched to a gene. The CDR3 loop spans 15 amino acids. In DNA, the CDR3 is TGTGCCTGGAGTGGACAGGGGGGACACTCGTATGGCTACACCTTC. Translation: CAWSGQGGHSYGYTF.

The chain uses TRBV18 and TRBJ1-5; D remains ambiguous. This CDR3 spans 14 amino acids. Germline lookup yields CDR1 KGHSH and CDR2 LQKENI. Deletions cut 2 bases from V and 0 bases from J, with 5 bases between. The CDR3 DNA reads as TGTGCCAGCTCACCAGGAAATAGCAATCAGCCCCAGCATTTT. Translated: CASSPGNSNQPQHF.

The V gene is TRBV2, the J gene TRBJ1-4; D remains ambiguous. The germline V gene has CDR1 SNHLY and CDR2 FYNNEI. CDR3 length: 14 residues. The ends were cut back, 6 bases at V and 5 bases at J, with 13 bases in the middle. The CDR3 region has the DNA TGTGCCAGCAGCCCGGAATTGGGAAATGAAAAACTGTTTTTT. The encoded protein is CASSPELGNEKLFF.

This clone was counted only a few times. The chain joins TRBV19 to TRBJ1-6; D is unresolved. V was clipped by 9 bases and J by 9 bases, with 15 bases between them. The CDR3 consists of 13 residues. Germline values: CDR1 LNHDA, CDR2 SQIVND (reference sequence). CDR3 bases: TGTGCCAGACTCATAGCGATAGGTTCACCCCTCCACTTT. Residues: CARLIAIGSPLHF.

The V call is TRBV19, the J call TRBJ2-7; a possible D gene is TRBD2 (5 bases). The CDR3 runs 13 residues. V lost 5 bases and J lost 3, with 11 bases in between. Germline CDR1 is LNHDA and CDR2 is SQIVND (reference sequence). CDR3 sequence: CASSSSGIYEQYF. DNA of the CDR3: TGTGCCAGTAGTTCCTCCGGGATCTACGAGCAGTACTTC.

The chain carries TRBV7-8 and TRBJ1-2; D gene ambiguous. The germline V gene encodes CDR1 SGHVS and CDR2 FQNEAQ. V lost 2 bases, J lost 2 bases, and 6 bases lay in between. The CDR3 has 13 amino acids. The CDR3 reads CASSLYENYGYTF. The DNA for the CDR3 is TGTGCCAGCAGCTTATACGAGAACTATGGCTACACCTTC.

The V call is TRBV10-3, the J call TRBJ2-4; the D call may be TRBD1 or TRBD2 (6 bases each). The germline V and J ends were trimmed by 6 bases and 11 bases, with 17 bases remaining between them. The germline CDR1 and CDR2 sequences are ENHRY and SYGVKD. The CDR3 loop spans 13 amino acids. CDR3 DNA: TGTGCCATCAGGGAAACAGGGACTGAAGTTCAGTACTTC. Its translation: CAIRETGTEVQYF.

The CDR3 loop reads CASSMGQGYLVWDNEQFF. CDR3 bases: TGTGCCAGTAGTATGGGACAGGGGTATCTCGTGTGGGACAATGAGCAGTTCTTC. This chain connects TRBV19 to TRBJ2-1, with 10 bases lining up with TRBD1. The CDR3 runs to 18 residues. Germline V gene sequence: CDR1 LNHDA, CDR2 SQIVND (reference sequence). Trimming at V came to 3 bases and at J to 5 bases, leaving 13 bases not matched to a gene.

The J gene is TRBJ2-2, the V gene TRBV11-2; 10 bases fit TRBD2. V trimming: 2 bases; J trimming: 8 bases; junction bases outside the gene matches: 8. The V gene's germline CDR1 is SGHAT and CDR2 FQNNGV. The CDR3 length is 16 residues. DNA for the CDR3: TGTGCCAGCAGCTTAATCCTAGCGGGAGAATCTGGGGAGCTGTTTTTT. This gives the protein CASSLILAGESGELFF.

This sequence joins TRBV7-2 and TRBJ1-3; D gene unclear. CDR3 length: 13 amino acids. Deletions cut 1 base from V and 3 bases from J, with 4 bases between. In germline, CDR1 is SGHTA, CDR2 FQGNSA. The CDR3 DNA sequence: TGTGCCAGCAGCTTAGTTAATGGAAACACCATATATTTT. It encodes CASSLVNGNTIYF.

As concerns this clone: At one boundary the junction diverges from the germline segment, which might be a read error. The DNA of the CDR3 is TGTGTCAGCAGTTCGGCCGGGGGGACCCGCAAGGAGACCCAGTACTTC. Its protein is CVSSSAGGTRKETQYF. V gene TRBV6-5 combines with J gene TRBJ2-5; the match to TRBD2 covers 7 bases. Germline V gene data show CDR1 as MNHEY and CDR2 as SVGAGI. The CDR3 is 16 amino acids.

As DNA, the CDR3 is TGTGCCAGCAGCACCACCGGGACAGGGAACACTGAAGCTTTCTTT. Protein product: CASSTTGTGNTEAFF. J is TRBJ1-1 and V is TRBV4-2, with TRBD1 matching over 8 bases. With 5 bases clipped from V and 1 base from J, the junction kept 6 bases outside the gene matches. This CDR3 is built from 15 residues. Germline lookup yields CDR1 LGHNA and CDR2 YNFKEQ.

The DNA of the CDR3 is TGTGCCAGCAGCCGCCTTTTAAACGGTCTCCAGCCCCAGCATTTT. It specifies CASSRLLNGLQPQHF. This rearrangement joins TRBV7-8 to TRBJ1-5; no firm D call. This CDR3 has 15 amino acids. Trimming stripped 5 bases from V and 7 bases from J, with 18 bases between. Looked up from germline, CDR1 is SGHVS and CDR2 is FQNEAQ.

This chain links TRBV6-1 with TRBJ1-2; D call uncertain. The germline gives CDR1 MNHNS, CDR2 SASEGT. The CDR3 extends over 13 amino acids. V lost 3 bases, J lost 0 bases, and 5 bases lay in between. The CDR3 DNA reads TGTGCCAGCAGTGACAGAGCTAACTATGGCTACACCTTC. Residues: CASSDRANYGYTF.

The CDR3 loop reads CASSRTSANNEQFF. For the CDR3, the DNA is TGTGCCAGCAGCCGGACTAGCGCCAACAATGAGCAGTTCTTC. This chain uses TRBV11-3 with TRBJ2-1, with TRBD2 matching over 9 bases. The germline gives CDR1 SGHNT, CDR2 YENEEA. This CDR3 is 14 amino acids long. Unmatched junction bases numbered 4, after V lost 5 bases and J lost 5 bases.

The chain employs TRBV6-5 and TRBJ2-3; D is perhaps TRBD1 (6 bases). Per the germline V gene, CDR1 is MNHEY and CDR2 is SVGAGI. The germline V and J ends were trimmed by 6 bases and 0 bases, with 13 bases remaining between them. The CDR3 extends over 15 amino acids. CDR3 DNA: TGTGCCAGCAGAACAGGGAAAGCTAGCACAGATACGCAGTATTTT. Translation gives CASRTGKASTDTQYF.

V is TRBV27 and J is TRBJ1-2, with D possibly matching TRBD1 (6 bases). The CDR3 is 13 amino acids. V lost 3 bases and J lost 4, with 9 bases in between. Germline-derived CDR1 and CDR2 are MNHEY and SMNVEV (reference sequence). CDR3 loop: CASSLSGAYGYTF. Written as DNA, the CDR3 is TGTGCCAGCAGTTTGTCAGGGGCCTATGGCTACACCTTC.

The chain combines TRBV18 with TRBJ2-1, with 7 bases aligning to TRBD1. Germline-derived CDR1 and CDR2 are KGHSH and LQKENI. Trimming took 3 bases from V and 0 from J; bases not matched to a gene: 5. This CDR3 is built from 16 residues. CDR3 in amino acids: CASSPLGQNSYNEQFF. CDR3 DNA sequence: TGTGCCAGCTCACCTTTGGGACAGAACTCCTACAATGAGCAGTTCTTC.